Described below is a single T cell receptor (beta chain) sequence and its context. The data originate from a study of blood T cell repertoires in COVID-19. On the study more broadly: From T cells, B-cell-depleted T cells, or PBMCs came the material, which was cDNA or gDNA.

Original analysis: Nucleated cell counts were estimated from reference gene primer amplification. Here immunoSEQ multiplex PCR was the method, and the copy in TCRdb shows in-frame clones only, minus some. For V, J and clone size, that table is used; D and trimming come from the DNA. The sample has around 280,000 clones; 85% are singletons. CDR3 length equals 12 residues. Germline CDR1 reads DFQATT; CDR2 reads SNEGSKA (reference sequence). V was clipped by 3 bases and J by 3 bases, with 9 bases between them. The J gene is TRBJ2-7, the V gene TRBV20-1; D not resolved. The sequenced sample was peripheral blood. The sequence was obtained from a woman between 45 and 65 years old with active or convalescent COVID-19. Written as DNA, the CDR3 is TGCAGTGCTAGTAAAACGGGCTACGAGCAGTACTTC. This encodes CSASKTGYEQYF.